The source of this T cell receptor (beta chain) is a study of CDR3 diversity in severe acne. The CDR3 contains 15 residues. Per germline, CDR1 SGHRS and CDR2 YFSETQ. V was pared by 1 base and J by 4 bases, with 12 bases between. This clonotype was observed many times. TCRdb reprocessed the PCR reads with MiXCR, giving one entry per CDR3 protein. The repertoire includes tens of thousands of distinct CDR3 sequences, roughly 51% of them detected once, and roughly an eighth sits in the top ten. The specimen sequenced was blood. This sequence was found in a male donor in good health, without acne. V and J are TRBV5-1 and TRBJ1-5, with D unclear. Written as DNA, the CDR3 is TGCGCCAGCAGCTTGTTACCAGGAAAGAATCAGCCCCAGCATTTT. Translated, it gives CASSLLPGKNQPQHF. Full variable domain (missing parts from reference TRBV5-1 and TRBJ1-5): KAGVTQTPRYLIKTRGQQVTLSCSPISGHRSVSWYQQTPGQGLQFLFEYFSETQRNKGNFPGRFSGRQFSNSRSEMNVSTLELGDSALYLCASSLLPGKNQPQHFGDGTRLSIL.